The T cell receptor (beta chain) under discussion was sequenced for a study of patients and donors after allogeneic stem cell transplantation. TCRdb itself ran the RT-PCR reads through MiXCR, one entry per CDR3 protein. The sample consists of about 110,000 distinct CDR3 sequences, around 35% of them appearing once. The receptor's source is a human donor who was either an allogeneic HSCT recipient or a stem cell or donor lymphocyte infusion donor (not recorded which). It is not recorded whose cells these are; they may come from a transplant donor. Sequenced sample: blood, either unsorted or a sorted T cell fraction (not recorded which).

The CDR3 protein is CATSRWTVHTDTQYF. CDR3 DNA sequence: TGTGCCACCAGCAGGTGGACAGTTCACACAGATACGCAGTATTTT. The chain combines TRBV15 with TRBJ2-3, with a tentative D call TRBD1 (6 bases). Trimming cost V 3 bases and J 2 bases, with 12 bases left between them. The germline V gene encodes CDR1 LNHNV and CDR2 YYDKDF (reference sequence). The CDR3 totals 15 residues.